The sequence of this T cell receptor beta chain was determined in a study of blood T cell repertoires in COVID-19. Study overall: Sites across the United States, Italy and Spain contributed samples from acute and convalescent COVID-19. Sources were T cells, B-cell-depleted T cells, or PBMCs; the material itself was cDNA or gDNA.

Germline CDR1 and CDR2: LGHDT and YNNKEL (reference sequence). Trimming removed 0 bases at V and 7 bases at J, with 12 bases between. This CDR3 comprises 14 residues. Original methodology: Quantification of nucleated cells was approximated via reference gene primer amplification. Using immunoSEQ multiplex PCR, the repertoire was profiled, and TCRdb retains in-frame clones only, with some absent. That table gives V, J and clone size, and the DNA gave D and trimming. The sample comprises 150,000 to 200,000 clones, 88% of which are singletons, and approximately 4.5% rests with the top ten. Sequenced input: peripheral blood. The gene calls are TRBV3-1 (or the pseudogene TRBV3-2) and TRBJ1-2; a weak D match, TRBD1 (5 bases). This receptor was identified in a human donor in a cohort sampled during active COVID-19. The CDR3 coding sequence is TGTGCCAGCAGCCAAGATGTACAGGTTACTGGCTACACCTTC. Amino acid sequence: CASSQDVQVTGYTF.